These T cell receptor beta chains were read from a single sample in a study of cytomegalovirus exposure and HLA in healthy donors. Assay used: immunoSEQ multiplex PCR; TCRdb lists only in-frame clones, some missing. The sample holds fewer than 250,000 clones, about four fifths seen once. The specimen sequenced was PBMCs. These receptors originate from a man between 35 and 55 years old in good health and CMV-seropositive. CDR3s include the opening cysteine and the closing phenylalanine or tryptophan. The D gene is left open where the match is weak. Not all rows give a size; the values are once, few, many and, for expanded clones, a class.

CDR3aa,CDR3nt,d_gene,abundance,j_gene,v_gene
CASSPERTGPYGYTF,TGTGCCAGCAGCCCGGAGCGGACAGGGCCTTATGGCTACACCTTC,TRBD1,NA,TRBJ1-2,TRBV7-2
CASVPQGTTQETQYF,TGCGCCAGCGTTCCCCAGGGGACGACGCAAGAGACCCAGTACTTC,NA,NA,TRBJ2-5,TRBV5-1
CASSLNRGGTEAFF,TGTGCCAGCAGCTTAAACAGGGGAGGCACTGAAGCTTTCTTT,TRBD1,NA,TRBJ1-1,TRBV11-2
CASSYSGSSYNEQFF,TGTGCCAGCAGTTATAGCGGGAGCTCCTACAATGAGCAGTTCTTC,TRBD2,NA,TRBJ2-1,TRBV6-4
CASSVEAGLGCTF,TGTGCCAGCAGCGTAGAGGCAGGTCTGGGTTGTACCTTC,NA,NA,TRBJ1-2,TRBV9
CSVGVGGKLFF,TGCAGCGTTGGAGTGGGAGGGAAACTGTTTTTT,NA,NA,TRBJ1-4,TRBV29-1
CASSLSRRGWTGELFF,TGTGCCAGCAGTTTATCTCGCAGGGGGTGGACCGGGGAGCTGTTTTTT,TRBD1,once,TRBJ2-2,TRBV27
CASSFRGGNQPQHF,TGTGCCAGCAGCTTCCGCGGAGGGAATCAGCCCCAGCATTTT,NA,few,TRBJ1-5,TRBV5-6
CASSLGAGSGAYEQYF,TGCGCCAGCAGCTTGGGGGCCGGCAGCGGGGCATACGAGCAGTACTTC,TRBD2,NA,TRBJ2-7,TRBV5-1
CASSGTVSTNEKLFF,TGTGCCAGTAGTGGCACAGTGTCAACTAATGAAAAACTGTTTTTT,NA,NA,TRBJ1-4,TRBV19
CASSSGLAGDTQYF,TGTGCCAGCAGCTCGGGACTAGCGGGTGATACGCAGTATTTT,TRBD2,few,TRBJ2-3,TRBV7-3
CASSEAHGFEQYF,TGTGCCAGCAGTGAAGCGCACGGGTTCGAGCAGTACTTC,NA,NA,TRBJ2-7,TRBV6-1
CAISESDRGSYNEQFF,TGTGCCATCAGTGAATCGGACAGGGGCTCCTACAATGAGCAGTTCTTC,TRBD1,few,TRBJ2-1,TRBV10-3
CASSRLAGLAGYNEQFF,TGCGCCAGCAGCCGATTAGCGGGACTAGCGGGTTACAATGAGCAGTTCTTC,TRBD2,NA,TRBJ2-1,TRBV4-1
CASSVGGAGAGYEQYF,TGTGCCAGCAGCGTAGGGGGAGCGGGAGCCGGTTACGAGCAGTACTTC,TRBD2,NA,TRBJ2-7,TRBV9
CASSLEDRGDSSTEAFF,TGTGCCAGCAGCTTGGAAGACAGGGGAGATAGTAGTACTGAAGCTTTCTTT,TRBD1,NA,TRBJ1-1,TRBV5-4
CASRVTGNYEQYF,TGTGCCAGCAGGGTAACAGGGAATTACGAGCAGTACTTC,NA,NA,TRBJ2-7,TRBV6-5
CASSARQVNTEAFF,TGTGCCAGCAGCGCTAGACAGGTAAACACTGAAGCTTTCTTT,NA,NA,TRBJ1-1,TRBV7-2
CASSSAGGLGEIQYF,TGTGCCAGCAGCTCCGCAGGGGGCTTGGGAGAGATCCAGTACTTC,TRBD1,NA,TRBJ2-5,TRBV7-8
CASGRDGSYEQYF,TGTGCCAGCGGGCGGGACGGTTCCTACGAGCAGTACTTC,NA,NA,TRBJ2-7,TRBV27
CASSPSGGAKNIQYF,TGTGCCAGCAGCCCCAGTGGCGGAGCCAAAAACATTCAGTACTTC,NA,NA,TRBJ2-4,TRBV7-2
CASSPKLAFTDTQYF,TGTGCTAGCAGCCCGAAACTAGCTTTTACAGATACGCAGTATTTT,NA,NA,TRBJ2-3,TRBV7-7
CASSLANGGEAFF,TGTGCCAGCAGCTTAGCGAACGGGGGTGAAGCTTTCTTT,NA,NA,TRBJ1-1,TRBV7-9
CASSPRQFYSNQPQHF,TGTGCCAGCAGCCCTCGACAGTTTTATAGCAATCAGCCCCAGCATTTT,NA,NA,TRBJ1-5,TRBV7-3
CATGTASSYNEQFF,TGTGCCACCGGGACAGCCAGCTCCTACAATGAGCAGTTCTTC,TRBD1,NA,TRBJ2-1,TRBV2
CASSWTGEQEKLFF,TGTGCCAGCTCTTGGACAGGGGAACAAGAAAAACTGTTTTTT,TRBD1,NA,TRBJ1-4,TRBV18